The entry below describes one TCR beta chain. TCRdb ran MiXCR on the reads and lists one entry per CDR3 protein. There are 480,000 or so distinct CDR3 sequences in the sample; around 10% occur only once, and 10% to 13% lies in the top ten. The entry originates in a study of T cell repertoires in cytomegalovirus infection. CDR3 length: 12 amino acids. Germline CDR1 is KGHDR and CDR2 is SFDVKD. V was trimmed by 3 bases and J by 5 bases, leaving 7 bases between them. The rearrangement links TRBV24-1 to TRBJ2-7; D uncertain. This TCR came from a human donor in good health (CMV status not recorded). Some clones in this sample may be carry-over from other donors' samples. The specimen sequenced was PBMCs. The CDR3 DNA reads TGTGCCACCAGTGATCCCGCTGACGAGCAGTACTTC. This sequence encodes CATSDPADEQYF.